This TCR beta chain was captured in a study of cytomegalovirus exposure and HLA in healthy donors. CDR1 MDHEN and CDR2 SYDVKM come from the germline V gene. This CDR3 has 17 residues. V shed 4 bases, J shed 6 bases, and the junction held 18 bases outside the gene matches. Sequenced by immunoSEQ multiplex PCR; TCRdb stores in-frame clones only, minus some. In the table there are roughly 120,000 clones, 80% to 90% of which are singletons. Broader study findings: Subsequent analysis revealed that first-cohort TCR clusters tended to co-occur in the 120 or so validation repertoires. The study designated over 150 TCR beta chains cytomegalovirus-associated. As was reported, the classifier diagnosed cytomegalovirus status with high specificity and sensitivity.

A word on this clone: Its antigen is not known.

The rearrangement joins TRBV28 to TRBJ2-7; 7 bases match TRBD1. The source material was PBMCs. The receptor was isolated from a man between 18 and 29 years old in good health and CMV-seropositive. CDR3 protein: CASSSQKTGLEGREQYF. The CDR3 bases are TGTGCCAGCAGTTCCCAAAAGACAGGGCTCGAAGGTCGCGAGCAGTACTTC.